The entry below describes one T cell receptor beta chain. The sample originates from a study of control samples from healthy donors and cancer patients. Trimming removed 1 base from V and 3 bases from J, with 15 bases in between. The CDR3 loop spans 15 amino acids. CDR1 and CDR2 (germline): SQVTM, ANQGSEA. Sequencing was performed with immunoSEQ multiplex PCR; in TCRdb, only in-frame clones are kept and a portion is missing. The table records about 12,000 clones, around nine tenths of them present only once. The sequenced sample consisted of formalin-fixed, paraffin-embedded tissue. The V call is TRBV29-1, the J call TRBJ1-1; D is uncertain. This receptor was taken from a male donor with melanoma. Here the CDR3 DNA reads TGCAGCGTTGAAGCACCCGGAGGGTTAGACACTGAAGCTTTCTTT. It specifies CSVEAPGGLDTEAFF.